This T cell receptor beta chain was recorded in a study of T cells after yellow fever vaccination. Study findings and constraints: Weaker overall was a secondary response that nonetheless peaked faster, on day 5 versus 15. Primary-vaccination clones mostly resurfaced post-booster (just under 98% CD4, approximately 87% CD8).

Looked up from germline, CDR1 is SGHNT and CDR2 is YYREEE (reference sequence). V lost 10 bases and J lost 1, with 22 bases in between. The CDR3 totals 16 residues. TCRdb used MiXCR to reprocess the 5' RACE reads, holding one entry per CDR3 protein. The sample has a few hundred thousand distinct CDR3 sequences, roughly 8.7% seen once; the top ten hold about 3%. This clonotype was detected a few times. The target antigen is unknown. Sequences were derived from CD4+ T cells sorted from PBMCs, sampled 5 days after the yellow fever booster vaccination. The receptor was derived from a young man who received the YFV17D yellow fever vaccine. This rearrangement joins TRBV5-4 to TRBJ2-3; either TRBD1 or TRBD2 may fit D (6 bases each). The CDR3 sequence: CASTSGTGARTDTQYF. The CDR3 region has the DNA TGTGCCTCCACCAGTGGGACGGGGGCCCGCACAGATACGCAGTATTTT.